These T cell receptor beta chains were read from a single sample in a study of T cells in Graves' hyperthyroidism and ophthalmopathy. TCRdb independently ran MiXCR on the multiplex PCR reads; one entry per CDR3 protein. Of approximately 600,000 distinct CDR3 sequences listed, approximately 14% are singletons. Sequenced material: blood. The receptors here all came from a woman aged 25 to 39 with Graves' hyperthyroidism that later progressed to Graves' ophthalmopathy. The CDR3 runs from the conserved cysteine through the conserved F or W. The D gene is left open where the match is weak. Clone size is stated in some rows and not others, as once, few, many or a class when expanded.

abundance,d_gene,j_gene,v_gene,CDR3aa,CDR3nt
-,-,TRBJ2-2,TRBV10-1,CASSEHPNTGELFF,TGCGCCAGCAGTGAACATCCGAACACCGGGGAGCTGTTTTTT
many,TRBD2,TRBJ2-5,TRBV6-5,CASSYSASGKETQYF,TGTGCCAGCAGTTACTCGGCTAGCGGGAAAGAGACCCAGTACTTC
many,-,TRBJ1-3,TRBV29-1,CSVEEGSSGNTIYF,TGCAGCGTTGAAGAGGGTAGCTCTGGAAACACCATATATTTT
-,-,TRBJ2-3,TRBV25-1,CASTTEGPGGDTQYF,TGTGCCAGCACGACCGAGGGACCAGGAGGGGATACGCAGTATTTT
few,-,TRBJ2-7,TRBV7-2,CASSLPPGGLANPQQYF,TGTGCCAGCAGCTTGCCCCCCGGGGGGCTAGCCAACCCCCAGCAGTACTTC
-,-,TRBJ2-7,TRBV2,CASVEDSSYEQYF,TGTGCCAGTGTGGAGGACAGCTCCTACGAGCAGTACTTC
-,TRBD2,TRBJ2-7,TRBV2,CASSEGGGVHEQYF,TGTGCCAGCAGTGAAGGGGGGGGGGTCCACGAGCAGTACTTC
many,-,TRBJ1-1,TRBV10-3,CAISEAGHLNTEAFF,TGTGCCATCAGTGAGGCGGGACATTTGAACACTGAAGCTTTCTTT
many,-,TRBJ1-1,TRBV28,CASSFSAGRITEAFF,TGTGCCAGCAGTTTTTCCGCAGGGCGTATCACTGAAGCTTTCTTT
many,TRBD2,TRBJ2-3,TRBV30,CASGSGASTDTQYF,TGTGCCTCGGGGAGCGGGGCTAGCACAGATACGCAGTATTTT
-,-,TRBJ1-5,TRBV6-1,CASSPQGPQPQHF,TGTGCCAGCAGTCCTCAGGGGCCCCAGCCCCAGCATTTT
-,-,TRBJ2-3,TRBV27,CASSWGGTATIYTQYF,TGTGCCAGCAGCTGGGGGGGGACAGCAACCATTTATACGCAGTATTTT
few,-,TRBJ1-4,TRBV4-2,CASSQERGGTEKLFF,TGTGCCAGCAGCCAAGAACGAGGGGGTACTGAAAAACTGTTTTTT
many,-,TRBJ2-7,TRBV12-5,CASGLPKGFHTGLRSTPPYEQYF,TGTGCTAGTGGTTTGCCCAAAGGATTCCACACCGGGTTACGGTCAACACCCCCCTACGAGCAGTACTTC
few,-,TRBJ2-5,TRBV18,CASLIGGDQEAQYF,TGTGCCAGCTTGATTGGGGGCGACCAAGAGGCCCAGTACTTC
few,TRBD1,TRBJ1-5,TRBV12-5,CASGAMWTGGGQPQHF,TGTGCTAGTGGGGCTATGTGGACAGGGGGCGGGCAGCCCCAGCATTTT
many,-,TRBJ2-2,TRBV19,CASRRAEELFF,TGTGCCAGTAGAAGAGCGGAGGAGCTGTTTTTT
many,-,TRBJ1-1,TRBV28,CASSISQTHTEAFF,TGTGCCAGCAGCATCTCACAGACACACACTGAAGCTTTCTTT
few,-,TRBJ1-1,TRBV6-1,CASSELRDTEAFF,TGTGCCAGCAGTGAATTGAGAGACACTGAAGCTTTCTTT
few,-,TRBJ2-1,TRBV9,CASSVEVSPTNEQFF,TGTGCCAGCAGCGTAGAGGTGAGCCCCACCAATGAGCAGTTCTTC